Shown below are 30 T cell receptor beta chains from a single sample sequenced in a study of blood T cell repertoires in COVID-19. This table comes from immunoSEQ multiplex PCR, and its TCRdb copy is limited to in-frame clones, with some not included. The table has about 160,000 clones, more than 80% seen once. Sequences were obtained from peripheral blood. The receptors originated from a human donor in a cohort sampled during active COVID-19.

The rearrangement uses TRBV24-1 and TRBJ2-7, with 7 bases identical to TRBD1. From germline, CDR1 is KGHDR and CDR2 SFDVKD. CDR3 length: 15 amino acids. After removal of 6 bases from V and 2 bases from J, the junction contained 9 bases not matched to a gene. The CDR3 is CATSTSQGITYEQYF. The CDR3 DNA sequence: TGTGCCACCAGTACCTCACAGGGGATAACCTACGAGCAGTACTTC.

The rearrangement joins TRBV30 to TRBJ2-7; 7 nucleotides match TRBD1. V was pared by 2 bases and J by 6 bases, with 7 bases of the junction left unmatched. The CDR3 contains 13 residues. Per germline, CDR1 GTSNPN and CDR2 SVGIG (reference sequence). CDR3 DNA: TGTGCCTGGAGTTCTCAGGGGGTCTCCGAGCAGTACTTC. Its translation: CAWSSQGVSEQYF.

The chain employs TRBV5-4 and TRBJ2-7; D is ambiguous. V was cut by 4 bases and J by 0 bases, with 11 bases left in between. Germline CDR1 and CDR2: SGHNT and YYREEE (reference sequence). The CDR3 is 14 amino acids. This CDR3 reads CASSTHSSSYEQYF. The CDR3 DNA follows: TGTGCCAGCAGCACCCACAGCAGCTCCTACGAGCAGTACTTC.

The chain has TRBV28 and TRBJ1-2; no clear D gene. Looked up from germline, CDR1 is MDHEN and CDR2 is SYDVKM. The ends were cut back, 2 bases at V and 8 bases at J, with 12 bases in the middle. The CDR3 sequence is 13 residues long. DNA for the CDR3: TGTGCCAGCAGTTTACTACGGACTTTGGGCTACACCTTC. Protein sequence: CASSLLRTLGYTF.

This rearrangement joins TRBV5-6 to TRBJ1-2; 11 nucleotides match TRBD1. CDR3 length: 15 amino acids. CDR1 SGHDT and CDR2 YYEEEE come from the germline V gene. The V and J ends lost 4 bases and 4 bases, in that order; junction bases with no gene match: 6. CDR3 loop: CASSPGQGGPYGYTF. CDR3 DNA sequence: TGTGCCAGCAGCCCGGGACAGGGGGGTCCCTATGGCTACACCTTC.

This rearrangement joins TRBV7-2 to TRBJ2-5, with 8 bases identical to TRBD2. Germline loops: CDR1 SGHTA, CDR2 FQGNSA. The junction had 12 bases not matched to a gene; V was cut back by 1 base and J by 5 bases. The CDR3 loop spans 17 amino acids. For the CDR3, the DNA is TGTGCCAGCAGCTTAGGCCTAGCGGGCCCCCAGGCGGAGACCCAGTACTTC. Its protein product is CASSLGLAGPQAETQYF. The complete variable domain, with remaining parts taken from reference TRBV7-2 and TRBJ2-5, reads GAGVSQSPSNKVTEKGKDVELRCDPISGHTALYWYRQSLGQGLEFLIYFQGNSAPDKSGLPSDRFSAERTGGSVSTLTIQRTQQEDSAVYLCASSLGLAGPQAETQYFGPGTRLLVL.

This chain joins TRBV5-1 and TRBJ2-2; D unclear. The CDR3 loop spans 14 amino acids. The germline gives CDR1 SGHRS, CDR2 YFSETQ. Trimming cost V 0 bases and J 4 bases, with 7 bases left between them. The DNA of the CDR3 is TGCGCCAGCAGCTTGGACAGAACCACCGGGGAGCTGTTTTTT. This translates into CASSLDRTTGELFF.

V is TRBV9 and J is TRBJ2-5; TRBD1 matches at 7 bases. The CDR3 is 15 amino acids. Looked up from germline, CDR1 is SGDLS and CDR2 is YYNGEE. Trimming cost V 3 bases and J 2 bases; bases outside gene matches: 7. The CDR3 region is CASSDPGQLQETQYF. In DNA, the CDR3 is TGTGCCAGCAGCGATCCGGGACAGTTACAAGAGACCCAGTACTTC.

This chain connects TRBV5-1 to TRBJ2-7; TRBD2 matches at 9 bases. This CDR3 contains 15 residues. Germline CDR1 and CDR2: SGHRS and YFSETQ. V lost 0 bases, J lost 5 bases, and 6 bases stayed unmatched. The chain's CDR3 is CASSLGFSGSHEQYF. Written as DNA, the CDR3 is TGCGCCAGCAGCTTGGGGTTTAGCGGGAGCCACGAGCAGTACTTC.

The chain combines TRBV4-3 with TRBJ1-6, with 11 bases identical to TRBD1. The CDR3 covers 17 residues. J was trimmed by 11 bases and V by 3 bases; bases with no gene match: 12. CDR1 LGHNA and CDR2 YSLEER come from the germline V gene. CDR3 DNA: TGCGCCAGCAGCCAGACCGGGACAGGGGGTTTTTGGACACCCCTCCACTTT. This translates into CASSQTGTGGFWTPLHF.

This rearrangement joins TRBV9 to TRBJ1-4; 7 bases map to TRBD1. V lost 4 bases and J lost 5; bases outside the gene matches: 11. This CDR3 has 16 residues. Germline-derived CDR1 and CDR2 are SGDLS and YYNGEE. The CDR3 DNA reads TGTGCCAGCAGCCCCTGGTGGGACAGCGACAATGAAAAACTGTTTTTT. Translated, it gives CASSPWWDSDNEKLFF. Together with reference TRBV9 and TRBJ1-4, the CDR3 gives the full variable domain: DSGVTQTPKHLITATGQRVTLRCSPRSGDLSVYWYQQSLDQGLQFLIQYYNGEERAKGNILERFSAQQFPDLHSELNLSSLELGDSALYFCASSPWWDSDNEKLFFGSGTQLSVL.

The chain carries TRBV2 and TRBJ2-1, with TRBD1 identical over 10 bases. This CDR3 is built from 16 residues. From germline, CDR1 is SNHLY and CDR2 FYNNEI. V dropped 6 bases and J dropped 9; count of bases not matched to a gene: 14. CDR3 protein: CASRLDRGRFLGEQFF. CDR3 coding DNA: TGTGCCAGCAGACTCGACAGGGGGCGATTCCTGGGTGAGCAGTTCTTC.

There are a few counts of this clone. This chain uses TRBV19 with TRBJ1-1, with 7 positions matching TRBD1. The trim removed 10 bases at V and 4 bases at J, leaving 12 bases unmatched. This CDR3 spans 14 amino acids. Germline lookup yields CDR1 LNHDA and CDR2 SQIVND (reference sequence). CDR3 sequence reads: CATRQGPQSTEAFF. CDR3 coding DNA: TGTGCCACTAGACAGGGTCCGCAGAGCACTGAAGCTTTCTTT. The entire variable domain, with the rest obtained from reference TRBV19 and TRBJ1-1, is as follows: DGGITQSPKYLFRKEGQNVTLSCEQNLNHDAMYWYRQDPGQGLRLIYYSQIVNDFQKGDIAEGYSVSREKKESFPLTVTSAQKNPTAFYLCATRQGPQSTEAFFGQGTRLTVV.

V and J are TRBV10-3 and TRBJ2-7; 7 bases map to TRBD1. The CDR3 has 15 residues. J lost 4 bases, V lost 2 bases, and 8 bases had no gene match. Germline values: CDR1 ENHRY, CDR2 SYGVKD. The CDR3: CAISEKGAGIYEQYF. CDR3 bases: TGTGCCATCAGTGAGAAGGGGGCAGGGATTTACGAGCAGTACTTC.

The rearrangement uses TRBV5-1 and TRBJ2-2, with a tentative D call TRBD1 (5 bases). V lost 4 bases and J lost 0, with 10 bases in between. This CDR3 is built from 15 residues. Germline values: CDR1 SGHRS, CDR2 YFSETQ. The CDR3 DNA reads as TGCGCCAGCAGCACGACAGTCGCGAACACCGGGGAGCTGTTTTTT. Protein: CASSTTVANTGELFF.

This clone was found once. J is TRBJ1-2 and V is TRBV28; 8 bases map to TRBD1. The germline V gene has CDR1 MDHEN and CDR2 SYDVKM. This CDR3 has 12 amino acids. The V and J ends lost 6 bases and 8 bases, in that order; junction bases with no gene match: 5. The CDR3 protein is CASRDRVRGYTF. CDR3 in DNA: TGTGCCAGCAGGGACAGGGTTCGGGGCTACACCTTC.

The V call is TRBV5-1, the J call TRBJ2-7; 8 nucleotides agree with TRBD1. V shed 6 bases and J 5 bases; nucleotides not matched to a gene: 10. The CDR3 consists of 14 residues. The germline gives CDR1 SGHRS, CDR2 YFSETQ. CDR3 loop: CASNQGANDDEQYF. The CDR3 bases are TGCGCCAGCAACCAGGGGGCTAACGATGACGAGCAGTACTTC.

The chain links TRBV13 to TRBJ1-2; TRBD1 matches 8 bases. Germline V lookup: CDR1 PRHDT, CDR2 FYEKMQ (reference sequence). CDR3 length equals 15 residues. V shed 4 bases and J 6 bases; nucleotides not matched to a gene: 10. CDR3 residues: CASSSGTGFRDGYTF. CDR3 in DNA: TGTGCCAGCAGCTCCGGGACAGGCTTTCGGGATGGCTACACCTTC.

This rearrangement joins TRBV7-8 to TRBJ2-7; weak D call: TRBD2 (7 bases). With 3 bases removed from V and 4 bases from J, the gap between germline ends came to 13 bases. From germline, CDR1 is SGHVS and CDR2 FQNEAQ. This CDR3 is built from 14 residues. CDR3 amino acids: CASSFGGARYEQYF. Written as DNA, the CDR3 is TGTGCCAGCAGCTTTGGGGGGGCGCGTTACGAGCAGTACTTC.

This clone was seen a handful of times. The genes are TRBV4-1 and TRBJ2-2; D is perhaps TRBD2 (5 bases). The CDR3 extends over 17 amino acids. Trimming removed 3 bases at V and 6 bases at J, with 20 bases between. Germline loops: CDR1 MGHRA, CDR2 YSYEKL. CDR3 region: CASSHLPTGIGSGELFF. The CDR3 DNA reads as TGCGCCAGCAGCCATCTCCCGACGGGAATCGGTTCCGGGGAGCTGTTTTTT.

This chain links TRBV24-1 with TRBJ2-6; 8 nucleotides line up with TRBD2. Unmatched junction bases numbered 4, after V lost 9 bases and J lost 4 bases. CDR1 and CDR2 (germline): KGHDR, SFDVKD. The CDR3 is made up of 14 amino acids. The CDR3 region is CATAGGGGANVLTF. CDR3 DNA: TGTGCCACCGCGGGAGGAGGGGGGGCCAACGTCCTGACTTTC.

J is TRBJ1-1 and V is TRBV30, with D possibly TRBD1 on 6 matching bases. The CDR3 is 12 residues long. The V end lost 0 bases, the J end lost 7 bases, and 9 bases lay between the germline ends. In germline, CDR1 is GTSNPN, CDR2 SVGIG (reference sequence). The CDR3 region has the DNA TGTGCCTGGAGTGTGAGGGGGGGTGAAGCTTTCTTT. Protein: CAWSVRGGEAFF.

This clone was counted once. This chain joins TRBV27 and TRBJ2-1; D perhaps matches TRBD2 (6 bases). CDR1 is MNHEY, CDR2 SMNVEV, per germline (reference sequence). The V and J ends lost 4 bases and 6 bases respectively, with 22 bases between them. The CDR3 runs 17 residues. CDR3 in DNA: TGTGCCAGCAGTTGGATCGGCGTCACGATCGGGGGCAATGAGCAGTTCTTC. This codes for CASSWIGVTIGGNEQFF.

In nucleotides, the CDR3 is TGTGCCAGCAGCTTAGTGGGTACTAGCGGGGTGGTGGAGACCCAGTACTTC. Amino acid sequence: CASSLVGTSGVVETQYF. The chain carries TRBV11-2 and TRBJ2-5; TRBD2 aligns across 10 bases. CDR1 and CDR2 from the germline V gene are SGHAT and FQNNGV. There are 17 residues in the CDR3. J gave up 5 bases and V 1 base, and 10 bases lay outside the gene matches.

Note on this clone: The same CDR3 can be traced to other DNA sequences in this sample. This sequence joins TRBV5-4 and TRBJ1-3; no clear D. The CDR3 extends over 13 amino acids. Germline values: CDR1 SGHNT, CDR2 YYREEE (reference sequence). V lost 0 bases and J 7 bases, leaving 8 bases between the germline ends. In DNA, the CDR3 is TGTGCCAGCAGCTTGGCAGGCGGGAACACCATATATTTT. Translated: CASSLAGGNTIYF.

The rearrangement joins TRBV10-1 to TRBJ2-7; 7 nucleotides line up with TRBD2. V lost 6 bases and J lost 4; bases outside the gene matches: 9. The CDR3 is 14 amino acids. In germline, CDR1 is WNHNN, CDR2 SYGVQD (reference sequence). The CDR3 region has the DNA TGCGCCAGCAGCCAGAGCGGGGACCGGTACGAGCAGTACTTC. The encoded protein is CASSQSGDRYEQYF.

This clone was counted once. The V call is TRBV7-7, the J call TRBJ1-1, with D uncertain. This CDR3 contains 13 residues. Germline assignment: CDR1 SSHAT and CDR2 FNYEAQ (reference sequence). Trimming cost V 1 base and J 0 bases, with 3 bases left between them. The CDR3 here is CASSLVLNTEAFF. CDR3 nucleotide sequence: TGTGCCAGCAGCTTAGTCTTGAACACTGAAGCTTTCTTT. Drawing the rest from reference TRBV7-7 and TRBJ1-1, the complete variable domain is GAGVSQSPRYKVTKRGQDVTLRCDPISSHATLYWYQQALGQGPEFLTYFNYEAQPDKSGLPSDRFSAERPEGSISTLTIQRTEQRDSAMYRCASSLVLNTEAFFGQGTRLTVV.

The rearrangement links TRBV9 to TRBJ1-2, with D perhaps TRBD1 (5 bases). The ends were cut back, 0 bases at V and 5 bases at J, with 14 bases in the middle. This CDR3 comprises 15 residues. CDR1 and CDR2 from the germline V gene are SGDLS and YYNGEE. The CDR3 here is CASSVEGREGYGYTF. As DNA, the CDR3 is TGTGCCAGCAGCGTAGAGGGCAGGGAGGGGTATGGCTACACCTTC.

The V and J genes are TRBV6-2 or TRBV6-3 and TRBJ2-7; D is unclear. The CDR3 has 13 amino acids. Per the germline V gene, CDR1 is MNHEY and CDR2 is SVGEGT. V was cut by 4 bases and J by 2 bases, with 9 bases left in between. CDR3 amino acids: CASSFPLAYEQYF. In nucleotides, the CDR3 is TGTGCCAGCAGTTTCCCACTCGCCTACGAGCAGTACTTC.

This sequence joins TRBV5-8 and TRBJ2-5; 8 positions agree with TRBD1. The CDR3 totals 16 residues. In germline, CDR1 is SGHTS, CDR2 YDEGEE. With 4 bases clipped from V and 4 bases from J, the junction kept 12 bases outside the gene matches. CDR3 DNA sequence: TGTGCCAGCAGCCATGAAGACAGGGGCGGAATAGAGACCCAGTACTTC. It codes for CASSHEDRGGIETQYF.